The entry that follows covers one T cell receptor (beta chain) sequence. This entry is derived from a study of blood T cell repertoires in COVID-19. Study background: Sites in the United States, Italy and Spain provided acute and convalescent COVID-19 samples.

The table came from immunoSEQ multiplex PCR; TCRdb's copy has only in-frame clones and leaves some out. The sample contains about 230,000 clones, about nine tenths of which appear only once. This CDR3 is 14 amino acids long. The germline V gene encodes CDR1 MNHEY and CDR2 SVGAGI. Trimming took off 8 bases at V and 5 bases at J, with 18 bases between the two ends. The chain carries TRBV6-5 and TRBJ1-1; perhaps TRBD1 as D (6 bases). Sequencing input: PBMCs or T cells enriched from blood (not recorded which). The receptor comes from a young man who had recovered from COVID-19. CDR3 protein: CASGPGGAETEAFF. The DNA of the CDR3 is TGTGCCAGCGGGCCCGGGGGGGCGGAAACTGAAGCTTTCTTT.